This T cell receptor (beta chain) was found in a study of blood T cell repertoires in COVID-19. As for the study in general: The study drew acute and convalescent COVID-19 samples from the United States, Italy and Spain. PBMCs, B-cell-depleted T cells, or T cells were the source of the cDNA or gDNA that made up the material.

V was clipped by 1 base and J by 1 base, with 12 bases between them. Germline CDR1 SGHRS, CDR2 YFSETQ. The CDR3 length is 15 residues. In the study's own analysis: Amplifying reference gene primers gave estimates of nucleated cell counts. Using immunoSEQ multiplex PCR, the repertoire was profiled, and TCRdb retains in-frame clones only, with some absent. The V and J calls and the clone size are those of that table, but D and trimming were determined from the DNA. The data show 340,000 or so clones, over 75% seen once. The sequencing sample was made of peripheral blood. The V call is TRBV5-1, the J call TRBJ2-7; perhaps TRBD1 as D (6 bases). The receptor was derived from a man between 45 and 60 years old with active or convalescent COVID-19. CDR3 residues: CASSLLQGVSYEQYF. The CDR3 nucleotides are TGCGCCAGCAGCTTGCTACAGGGTGTTTCCTACGAGCAGTACTTC.